The entry below describes one T cell receptor beta chain. This sample stems from a study of control samples from healthy donors and cancer patients. Data came from immunoSEQ multiplex PCR; TCRdb stores just in-frame clones and leaves some out. This sample has around 76,000 clones, with around 95% found just once. Between the trimmed V and J ends, which lost 8 bases and 4 bases, there was a span of 12 bases. The length of the CDR3 is 13 residues. Germline CDR1 and CDR2: SNHLY and FYNNEI. The sequenced sample was blood. This receptor was taken from a woman aged 40 to 50 in good health. This chain connects TRBV2 to TRBJ2-1; weak D call: TRBD2 (6 bases). CDR3 nucleotide sequence: TGTGCCAGCGGAGTGGAGGGGTACAATGAGCAGTTCTTC. Translating it yields CASGVEGYNEQFF.